This T cell receptor (beta chain) was obtained from a study of blood T cell repertoires in COVID-19. About the research overall: COVID-19 samples, acute and convalescent, were from the United States, Italy and Spain. T cells, B-cell-depleted T cells, or PBMCs supplied cDNA or gDNA.

Per the study methods: The assay estimated nucleated cells by amplifying reference gene primers. TCRdb keeps only in-frame clones here, not all; method: immunoSEQ multiplex PCR. V and J calls and clone size are given by that table; D and trimming were obtained from the DNA. Of 13,000 or so clones in the sample, around four fifths were seen once. Trimming left V 5 bases short and J 5 bases short, with 18 bases between. Germline V CDR1 and CDR2: SGHVS, FNYEAQ. This CDR3 spans 15 amino acids. This sequence joins TRBV7-6 and TRBJ2-5; tentatively, D is TRBD1 (6 bases). The source material was peripheral blood. This TCR was recovered from a human donor in a cohort sampled during active COVID-19. CDR3 nucleotides: TGTGCCAGCAGCCCGGGCACAGGGACATCGGAGACCCAGTACTTC. It yields the protein CASSPGTGTSETQYF.